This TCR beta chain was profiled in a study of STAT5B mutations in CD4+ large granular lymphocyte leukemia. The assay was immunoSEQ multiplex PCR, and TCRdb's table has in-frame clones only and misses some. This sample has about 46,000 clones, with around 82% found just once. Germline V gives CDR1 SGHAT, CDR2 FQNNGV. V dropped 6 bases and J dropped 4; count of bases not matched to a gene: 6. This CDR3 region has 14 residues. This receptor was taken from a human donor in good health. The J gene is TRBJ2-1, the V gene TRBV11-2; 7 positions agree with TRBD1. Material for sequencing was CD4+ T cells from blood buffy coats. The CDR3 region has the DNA TGTGCCAGCAGTAAAGGGACAGAGTACAATGAGCAGTTCTTC. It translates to CASSKGTEYNEQFF.